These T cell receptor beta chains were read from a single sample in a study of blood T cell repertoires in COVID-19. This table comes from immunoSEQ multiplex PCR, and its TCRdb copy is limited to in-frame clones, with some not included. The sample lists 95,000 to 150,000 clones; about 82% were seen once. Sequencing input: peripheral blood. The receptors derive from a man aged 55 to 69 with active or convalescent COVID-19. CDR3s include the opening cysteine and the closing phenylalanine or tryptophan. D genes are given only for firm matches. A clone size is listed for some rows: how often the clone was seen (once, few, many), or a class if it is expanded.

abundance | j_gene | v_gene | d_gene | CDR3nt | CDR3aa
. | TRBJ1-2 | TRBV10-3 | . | TGTGCCATCAGTGAGGGGGGGGGAGGAAACTATGGCTACACCTTC | CAISEGGGGNYGYTF
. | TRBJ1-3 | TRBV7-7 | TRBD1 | TGTGCCAGCAGCCCGGGCAGGGGGCTAGGAAACACCATATATTTT | CASSPGRGLGNTIYF
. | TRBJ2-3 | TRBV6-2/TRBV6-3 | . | TGTGCCAGCAGCACTCACAGGTTCCCAGATACGCAGTATTTT | CASSTHRFPDTQYF
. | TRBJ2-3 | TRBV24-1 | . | TGTGCCACCAGTGCTCCCGGGATATCGACAGATACGCAGTATTTT | CATSAPGISTDTQYF
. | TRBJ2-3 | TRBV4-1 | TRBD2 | TGCGCCAGCACCCGAGGATTGGGGCGGGAGACAGATACGCAGTATTTT | CASTRGLGRETDTQYF
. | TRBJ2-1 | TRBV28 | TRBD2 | TGTGCCAGCAGTCGTCCGGGACTAGCGGGAGCAAATGAGCAGTTCTTC | CASSRPGLAGANEQFF
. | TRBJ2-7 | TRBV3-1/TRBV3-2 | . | TGTGCCAGCAGGCTAGGAGGGCGCTACGAGCAGTACTTC | CASRLGGRYEQYF
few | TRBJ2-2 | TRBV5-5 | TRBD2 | TGTGCCAGCAGCTCTGCCCCTCAAACTAGCGGGACGACGACCGGGGAGCTGTTTTTT | CASSSAPQTSGTTTGELFF
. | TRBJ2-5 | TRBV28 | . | TGTGCCAGCAGTTTACGACAGATCCAAGAGACCCAGTACTTC | CASSLRQIQETQYF
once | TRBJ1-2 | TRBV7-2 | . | TGTGCCAGCAGCTTAGGAGAGACGGAGGGCTACACCTTC | CASSLGETEGYTF
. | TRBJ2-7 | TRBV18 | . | TGTGCCAGCTCAGGGCGATACGAGCAGTACTTC | CASSGRYEQYF
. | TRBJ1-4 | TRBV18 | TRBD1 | TGTGCCAGCTCACCAAGACAGGGTGAAGAAAAACTGTTTTTT | CASSPRQGEEKLFF
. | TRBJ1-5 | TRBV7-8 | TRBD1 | TGTGCCAGCAGCGTTCGGGGACAGCGCGATCGGCCCCAGCATTTT | CASSVRGQRDRPQHF
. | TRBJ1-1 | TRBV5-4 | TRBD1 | TGTGCCAGCAGCTTGGTTCAGGGGGACACTGAAGCTTTCTTT | CASSLVQGDTEAFF
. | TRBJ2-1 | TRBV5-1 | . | TGCGCCAGCAGCTTGGTGGCCCCCGGAGGCAATGAGCAGTTCTTC | CASSLVAPGGNEQFF
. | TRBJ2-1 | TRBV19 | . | TGTGCCAGTAGTATTCCCGGGTACAATGAGCAGTTCTTC | CASSIPGYNEQFF
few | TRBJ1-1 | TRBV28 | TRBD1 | TGTGCCAGCAGTTTACGCAGGGGGTCGGCGGGAAACACTGAAGCTTTCTTT | CASSLRRGSAGNTEAFF
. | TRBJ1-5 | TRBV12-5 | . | TGTGCTAGTTCGGACAGTGGAAGGCCTGATCAGCCCCAGCATTTT | CASSDSGRPDQPQHF
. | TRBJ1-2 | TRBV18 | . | TGTGCCAGCTCACCAAACAGGGTGGTAAGCTACACCTTC | CASSPNRVVSYTF
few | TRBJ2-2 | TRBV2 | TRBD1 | TGTGCCAGCAGTGGGGACAGGGGGACCGGGGAGCTGTTTTTT | CASSGDRGTGELFF
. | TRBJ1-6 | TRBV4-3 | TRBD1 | TGCGCCAGCAGCCGAGTGACAGGGGGCTCCTATAATTCACCCCTCCACTTT | CASSRVTGGSYNSPLHF
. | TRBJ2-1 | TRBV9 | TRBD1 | TGTGCCAGCAGCGTCTACTTAGGCGGGACAGGGGGGAAACAGAATGAGCAGTTCTTC | CASSVYLGGTGGKQNEQFF
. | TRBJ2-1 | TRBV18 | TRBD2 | TGTGCCAGCTCAGGACTAGCGGGAGATGAGCAGTTCTTC | CASSGLAGDEQFF
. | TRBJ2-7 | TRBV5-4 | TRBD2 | TGTGCCAGCAGCTTGGAACTAGCGGGAGAGTACGAGCAGTACTTC | CASSLELAGEYEQYF
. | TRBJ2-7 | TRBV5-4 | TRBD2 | TGTGCCAGCAGTTTACTAGCGGGCGGCCTCTACGAGCAGTACTTC | CASSLLAGGLYEQYF
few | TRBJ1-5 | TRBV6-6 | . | TGTGCCAGCAGTCCAGGGGAGGGGGATTGGTATAGCAATCAGCCCCAGCATTTT | CASSPGEGDWYSNQPQHF
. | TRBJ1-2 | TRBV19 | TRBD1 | TGTGCCAGTAGCCTGGGACAGGGTAACTATGGCTACACCTTC | CASSLGQGNYGYTF
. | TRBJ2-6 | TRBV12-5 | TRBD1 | TGTGCTAGTGGCCAATCCACAGGGGCCGGGGCCAACGTCCTGACTTTC | CASGQSTGAGANVLTF
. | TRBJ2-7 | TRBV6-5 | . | TGTGCCAGCAGTTACTCGAGGCCCACGACCGGGCAGTACTTC | CASSYSRPTTGQYF
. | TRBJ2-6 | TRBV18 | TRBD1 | TGTGCCAGCTCACCCTTGGCGAGGGGACAGGGGGTAATTGGGGCCAACGTCCTGACTTTC | CASSPLARGQGVIGANVLTF
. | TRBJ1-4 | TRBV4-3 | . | TGCGCCAGCAGCTTTATTGCGGGGTTTAATGAAAAACTGTTTTTT | CASSFIAGFNEKLFF
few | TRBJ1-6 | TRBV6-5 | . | TGTGCCAGCAGTTACTCGAGGGCGCCAACCAATTCACCCCTCCACTTT | CASSYSRAPTNSPLHF
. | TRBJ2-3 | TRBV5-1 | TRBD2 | TGCGCCAGCAGCTTGGTAGTAGCGGGAGAAACAGATACGCAGTATTTT | CASSLVVAGETDTQYF
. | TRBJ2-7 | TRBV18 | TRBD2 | TGTGCCAGCTCATCGGGACTAGCGGGAGGAGGCGAGCAGTACTTC | CASSSGLAGGGEQYF
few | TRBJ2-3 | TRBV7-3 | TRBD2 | TGTGCCAGCAGCCCCTTGGCGGGAGAGGCGGATACGCAGTATTTT | CASSPLAGEADTQYF
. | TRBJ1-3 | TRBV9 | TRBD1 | TGTGCCAGCAGCCCTCGGACAGGGGCCTCTGGAAACACCATATATTTT | CASSPRTGASGNTIYF
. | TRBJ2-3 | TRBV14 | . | TGTGCCAGCAGCCCTACAGGAGGGGTCACAGATACGCAGTATTTT | CASSPTGGVTDTQYF
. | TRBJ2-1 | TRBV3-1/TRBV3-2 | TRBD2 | TGTGCCAGCAGCCAAGATCGGACTAGCGGGAGGTACAATGAGCAGTTCTTC | CASSQDRTSGRYNEQFF
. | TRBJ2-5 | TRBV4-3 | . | TGCGCCAGCAGCCAAAACTATAGACAAGAGACCCAGTACTTC | CASSQNYRQETQYF
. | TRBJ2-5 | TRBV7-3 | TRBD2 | TGTGCCAGCAGCTTAGGACTAGCGGGCGACCTATGGTACCAAGAGACCCAGTACTTC | CASSLGLAGDLWYQETQYF
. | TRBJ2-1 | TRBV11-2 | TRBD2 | TGTGCCAGCAGCTTAGATATCGGGTCGGGGGGGAAGGAATGGGATGAGCAGTTCTTC | CASSLDIGSGGKEWDEQFF
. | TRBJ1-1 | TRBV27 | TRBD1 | TGTGCCAGCAGTCCCCGGGACAGGGGTGAAGCTTTCTTT | CASSPRDRGEAFF
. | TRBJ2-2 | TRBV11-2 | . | TGTGCCAGCAGCGGAGGAGTTCGGATCACCGGGGAGCTGTTTTTT | CASSGGVRITGELFF
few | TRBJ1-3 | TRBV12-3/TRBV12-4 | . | TGTGCCAGCAGCCCAGGGGCTGGAAACACCATATATTTT | CASSPGAGNTIYF
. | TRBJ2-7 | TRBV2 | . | TGTGCCAGCACTCCCAGCTCCTACGAGCAGTACTTC | CASTPSSYEQYF
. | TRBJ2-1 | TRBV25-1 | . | TGTGCCAGCAGTGCCCCGGGCAGGGTACACAATGAGCAGTTCTTC | CASSAPGRVHNEQFF
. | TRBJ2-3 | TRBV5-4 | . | TGTGCCAGCAGCCCGACAGGTAGCACAGATACGCAGTATTTT | CASSPTGSTDTQYF
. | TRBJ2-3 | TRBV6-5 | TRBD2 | TGTGCCAGCGGAGAACTAGCGGGAGCAGATACGCAGTATTTT | CASGELAGADTQYF
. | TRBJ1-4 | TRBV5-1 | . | TGCGCCAGCAGCTTTCGACAGGCGAATGACGAAAAACTGTTTTTT | CASSFRQANDEKLFF
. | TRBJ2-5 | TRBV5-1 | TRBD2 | TGCGCCAGCAGCTTGGGATTAGCGGGACAAGAGACCCAGTACTTC | CASSLGLAGQETQYF
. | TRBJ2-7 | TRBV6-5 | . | TGTGCCAGCACCAACAGGGTCCCCTACGAGCAGTACTTC | CASTNRVPYEQYF
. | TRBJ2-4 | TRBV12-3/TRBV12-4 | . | TGTGCCAGCAGTTTAACTACTGGCGACATTCAGTACTTC | CASSLTTGDIQYF